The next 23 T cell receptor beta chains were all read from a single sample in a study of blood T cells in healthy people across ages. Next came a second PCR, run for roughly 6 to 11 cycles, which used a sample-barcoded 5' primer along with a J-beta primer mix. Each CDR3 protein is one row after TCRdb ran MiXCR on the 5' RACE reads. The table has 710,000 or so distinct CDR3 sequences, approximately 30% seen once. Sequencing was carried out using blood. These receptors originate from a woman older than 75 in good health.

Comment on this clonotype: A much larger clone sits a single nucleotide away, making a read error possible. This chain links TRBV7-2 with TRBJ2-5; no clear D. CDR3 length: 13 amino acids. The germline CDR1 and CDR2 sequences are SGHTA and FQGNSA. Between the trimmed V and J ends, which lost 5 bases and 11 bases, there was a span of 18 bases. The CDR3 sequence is CASSPAVSNEQYF. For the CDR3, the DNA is TGTGCCAGCAGCCCGGCGGTTTCCAATGAGCAGTACTTC.

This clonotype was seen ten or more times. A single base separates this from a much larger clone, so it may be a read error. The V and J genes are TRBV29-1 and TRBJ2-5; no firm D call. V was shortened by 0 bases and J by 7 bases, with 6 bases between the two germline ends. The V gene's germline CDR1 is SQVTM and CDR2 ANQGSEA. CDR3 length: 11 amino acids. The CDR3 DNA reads TGCAGCGTTGAAGACGTAGGGACCCAGTACTTC. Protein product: CSVEDVGTQYF.

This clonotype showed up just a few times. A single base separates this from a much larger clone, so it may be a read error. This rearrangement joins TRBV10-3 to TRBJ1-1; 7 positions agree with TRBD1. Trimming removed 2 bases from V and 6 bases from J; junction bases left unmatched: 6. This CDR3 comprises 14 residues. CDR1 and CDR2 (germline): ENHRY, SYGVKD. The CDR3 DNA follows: TGTGCCATCAGTGAGGGGACAGTTAACGCTGAAGCTTTCTTT. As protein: CAISEGTVNAEAFF.

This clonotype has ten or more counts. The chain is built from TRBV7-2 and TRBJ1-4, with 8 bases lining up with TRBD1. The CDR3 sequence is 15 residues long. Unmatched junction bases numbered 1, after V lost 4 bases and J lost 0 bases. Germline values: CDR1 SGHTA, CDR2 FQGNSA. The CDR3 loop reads CASSSTGATNEKLFF. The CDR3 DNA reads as TGTGCCAGCAGCTCGACAGGGGCAACTAATGAAAAACTGTTTTTT.

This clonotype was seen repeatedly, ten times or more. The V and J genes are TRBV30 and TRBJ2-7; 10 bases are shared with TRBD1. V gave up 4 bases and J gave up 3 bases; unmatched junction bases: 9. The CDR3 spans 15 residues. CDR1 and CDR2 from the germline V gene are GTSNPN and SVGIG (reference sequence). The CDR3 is CAWNPPGQGFYEQYF. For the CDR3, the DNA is TGTGCCTGGAATCCTCCGGGACAGGGGTTCTACGAGCAGTACTTC.

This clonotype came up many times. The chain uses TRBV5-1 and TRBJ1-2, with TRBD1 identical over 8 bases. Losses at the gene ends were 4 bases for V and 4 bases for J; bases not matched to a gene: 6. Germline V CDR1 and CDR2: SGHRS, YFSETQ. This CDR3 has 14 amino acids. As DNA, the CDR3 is TGCGCCAGCAGCCCGGACAGGGTGGCCTATGGCTACACCTTC. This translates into CASSPDRVAYGYTF.

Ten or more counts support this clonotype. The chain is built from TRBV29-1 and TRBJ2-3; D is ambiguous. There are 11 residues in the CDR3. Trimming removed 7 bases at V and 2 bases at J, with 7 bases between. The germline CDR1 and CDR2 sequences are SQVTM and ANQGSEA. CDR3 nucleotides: TGCAGCGCGGCGGTCACAGATACGCAGTATTTT. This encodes CSAAVTDTQYF.

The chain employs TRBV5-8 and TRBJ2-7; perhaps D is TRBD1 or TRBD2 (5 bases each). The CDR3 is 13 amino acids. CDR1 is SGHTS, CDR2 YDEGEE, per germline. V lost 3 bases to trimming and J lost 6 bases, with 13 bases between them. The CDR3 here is CASSSGPDLEQYF. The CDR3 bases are TGTGCCAGCAGCTCGGGACCCGATCTCGAGCAGTACTTC.

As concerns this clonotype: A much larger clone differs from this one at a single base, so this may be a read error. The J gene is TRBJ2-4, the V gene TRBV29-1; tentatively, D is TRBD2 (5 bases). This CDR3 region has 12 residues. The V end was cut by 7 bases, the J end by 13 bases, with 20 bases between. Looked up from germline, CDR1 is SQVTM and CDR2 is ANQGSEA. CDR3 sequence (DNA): TGCAGCGGTGCTGAAGGGTTTTGGGAGCAGTACTTC. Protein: CSGAEGFWEQYF.

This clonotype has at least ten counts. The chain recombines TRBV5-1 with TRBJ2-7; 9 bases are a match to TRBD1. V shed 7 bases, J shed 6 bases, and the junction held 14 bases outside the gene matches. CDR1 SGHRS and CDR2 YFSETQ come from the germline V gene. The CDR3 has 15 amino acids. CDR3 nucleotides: TGCGCCAGCCAGCCCGGGACAGGGATGTTTTCCGAGCAGTACTTC. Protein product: CASQPGTGMFSEQYF.

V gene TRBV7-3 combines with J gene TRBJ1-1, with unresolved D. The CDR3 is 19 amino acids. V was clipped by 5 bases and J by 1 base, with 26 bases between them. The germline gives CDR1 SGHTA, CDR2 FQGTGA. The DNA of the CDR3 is TGTGCCAGCAGCCTAGTCTCGGGGTGGCCAGCTAACTCGAACACTGAAGCTTTCTTT. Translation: CASSLVSGWPANSNTEAFF.

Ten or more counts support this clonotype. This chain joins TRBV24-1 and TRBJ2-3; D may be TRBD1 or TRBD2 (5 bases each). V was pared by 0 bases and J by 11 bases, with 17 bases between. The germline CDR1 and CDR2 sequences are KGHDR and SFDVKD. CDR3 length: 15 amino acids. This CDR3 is CATSDLQGDLRKQYF. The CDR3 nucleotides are TGTGCCACCAGTGATTTGCAAGGGGACCTTCGGAAGCAGTATTTT.

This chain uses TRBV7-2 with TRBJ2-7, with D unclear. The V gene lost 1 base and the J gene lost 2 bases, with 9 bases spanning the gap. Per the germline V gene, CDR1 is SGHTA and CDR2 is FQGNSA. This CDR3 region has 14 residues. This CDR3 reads CASSLDILTYEQYF. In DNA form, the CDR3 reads TGTGCCAGCAGCTTAGACATACTAACCTACGAGCAGTACTTC. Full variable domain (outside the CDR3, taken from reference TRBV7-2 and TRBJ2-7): GAGVSQSPSNKVTEKGKDVELRCDPISGHTALYWYRQSLGQGLEFLIYFQGNSAPDKSGLPSDRFSAERTGGSVSTLTIQRTQQEDSAVYLCASSLDILTYEQYFGPGTRLTVT.

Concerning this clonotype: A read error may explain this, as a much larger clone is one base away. CDR3 DNA sequence: TGCGCCAGCAGCTGGACAGGGGCGGACATCCACGAGCAGTACTTC. Amino acids: CASSWTGADIHEQYF. The chain uses TRBV5-1 and TRBJ2-5; 9 nucleotides match TRBD1. The tail of the sequence fits TRBJ2-7 better, so the J call may be wrong. The CDR3 spans 15 residues. Germline V gene lookup returns CDR1 SGHRS and CDR2 YFSETQ.

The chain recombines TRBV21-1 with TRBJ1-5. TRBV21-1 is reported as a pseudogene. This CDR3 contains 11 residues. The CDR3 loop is CARMGRKPQHF. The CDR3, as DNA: TGTGCCAGAATGGGTCGTAAGCCCCAGCATTTT.

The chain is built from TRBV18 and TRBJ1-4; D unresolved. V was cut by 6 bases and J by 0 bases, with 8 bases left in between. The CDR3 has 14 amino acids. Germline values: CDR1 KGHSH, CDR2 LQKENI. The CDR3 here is CASSVFATNEKLFF. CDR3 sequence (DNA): TGTGCCAGCTCCGTGTTCGCAACTAATGAAAAACTGTTTTTT.

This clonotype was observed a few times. CDR3 bases: TGTGCCAGCAGCCAAGCGGGACCGAATAACTATGGCTACACCTTC. Protein: CASSQAGPNNYGYTF. This chain connects TRBV4-2 to TRBJ1-2; TRBD1 might be the D (5 bases). The CDR3 has 15 amino acids. Germline V lookup: CDR1 LGHNA, CDR2 YNFKEQ. Trimming cost V 1 base and J 1 base, with 10 bases left between them.

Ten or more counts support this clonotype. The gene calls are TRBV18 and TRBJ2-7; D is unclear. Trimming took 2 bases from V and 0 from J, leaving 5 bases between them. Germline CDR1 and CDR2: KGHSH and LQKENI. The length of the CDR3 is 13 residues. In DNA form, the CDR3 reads TGTGCCAGCTCACCAGGGGACTCCTACGAGCAGTACTTC. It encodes CASSPGDSYEQYF.

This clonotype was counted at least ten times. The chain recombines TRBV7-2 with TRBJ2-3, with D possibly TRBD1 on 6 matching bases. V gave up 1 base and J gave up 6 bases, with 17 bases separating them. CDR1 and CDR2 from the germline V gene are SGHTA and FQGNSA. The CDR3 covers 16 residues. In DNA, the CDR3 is TGTGCCAGCAGCTTAGGCAGGGGTCGGATCGCGGATACGCAGTATTTT. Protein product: CASSLGRGRIADTQYF.

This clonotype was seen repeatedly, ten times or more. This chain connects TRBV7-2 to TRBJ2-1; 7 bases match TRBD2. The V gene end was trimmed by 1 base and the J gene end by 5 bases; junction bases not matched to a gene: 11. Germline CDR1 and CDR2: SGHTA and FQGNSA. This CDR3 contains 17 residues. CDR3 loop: CASSLDAVGTIDNEQFF. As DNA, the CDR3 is TGTGCCAGCAGCTTAGATGCCGTGGGGACTATAGACAATGAGCAGTTCTTC.

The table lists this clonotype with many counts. For the CDR3, the DNA is TGTGCCAGCAGCCAAGGGGTGCGACCCGGACAACATGAGCAGTTCTTC. Its translation is CASSQGVRPGQHEQFF. V and J are TRBV3-1 and TRBJ2-1, with D possibly TRBD1 on 5 matching bases. Trimming left V 1 base short and J 8 bases short, with 18 bases between. The CDR3 contains 16 residues. Germline assignment: CDR1 LGHDT and CDR2 YNNKEL (reference sequence).

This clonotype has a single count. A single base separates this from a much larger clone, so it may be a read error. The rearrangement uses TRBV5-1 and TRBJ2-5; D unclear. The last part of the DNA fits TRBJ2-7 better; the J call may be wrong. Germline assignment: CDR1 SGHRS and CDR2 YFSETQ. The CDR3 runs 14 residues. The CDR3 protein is CASSLSTRRYEQYF. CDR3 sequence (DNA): TGCGCCAGCAGCTTGTCTACGAGGCGATACGAGCAGTACTTC.

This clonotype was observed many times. Here the CDR3 DNA reads TGTGCCAGCAGTGAAGGGACCGAGAACACTGAAGCTTTCTTT. As protein: CASSEGTENTEAFF. This rearrangement joins TRBV12-3 or TRBV12-4 to TRBJ1-1, with TRBD1 as a possible D gene (5 bases). CDR3 size: 14 residues. Trimming took 5 bases from V and 1 from J, leaving 11 bases between them.